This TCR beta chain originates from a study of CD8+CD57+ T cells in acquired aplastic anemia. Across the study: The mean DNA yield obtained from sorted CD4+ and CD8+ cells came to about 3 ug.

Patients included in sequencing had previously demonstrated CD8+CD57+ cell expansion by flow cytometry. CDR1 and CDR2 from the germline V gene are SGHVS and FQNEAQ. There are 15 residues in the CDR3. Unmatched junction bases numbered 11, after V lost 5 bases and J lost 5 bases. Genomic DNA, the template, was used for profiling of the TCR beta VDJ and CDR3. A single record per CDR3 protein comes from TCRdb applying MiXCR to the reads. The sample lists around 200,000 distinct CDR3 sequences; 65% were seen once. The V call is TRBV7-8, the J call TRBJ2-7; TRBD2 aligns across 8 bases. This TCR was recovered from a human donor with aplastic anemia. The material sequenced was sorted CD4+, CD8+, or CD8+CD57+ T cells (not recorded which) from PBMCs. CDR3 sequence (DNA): TGTGCCAGCAGCCGCCTTTCGGGACTAGGCGACGAGCAGTACTTC. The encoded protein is CASSRLSGLGDEQYF.